Sequencing of this T cell receptor beta chain was carried out in a study of long-term antiretroviral therapy in people with HIV. The CDR3 is 17 residues long. Trimming stripped 0 bases from V and 4 bases from J, with 19 bases between. The V gene's germline CDR1 is MNHEY and CDR2 SMNVEV (reference sequence). The libraries were made with immunoSEQ v3.0 at survey level. Per-sample targets for sequencing were roughly 40,000-50,000 T-cell genomes. Sequencing was performed with immunoSEQ multiplex PCR; in TCRdb, only in-frame clones are kept and a portion is missing. The sample consists of about 21,000 clones, over 75% of them appearing once.

The sequence was obtained from a man aged 18 to 30 with HIV. The source material was unsorted PBMCs, sampled 0.2 years before starting antiretroviral therapy. J is TRBJ2-7 and V is TRBV27; D tentatively reads TRBD1 or TRBD2 (5 bases each). The CDR3 DNA follows: TGTGCCAGCAGTTTATCCACGGTGGCAGGGAGACCATACGAGCAGTACTTC. Translating gives CASSLSTVAGRPYEQYF.